The subject of this entry is one TCR beta chain. Its antigen remains unidentified. From germline, CDR1 is LGHNA and CDR2 YNFKEQ. The CDR3 has 15 amino acids. The source of the sample is a study of T cells expressing NK-cell markers. Across the whole study: The study drew TCR beta repertoires from sorted CD3+CD56+NKG2C+, CD3+CD56+NKG2C- and CD3+CD56-NKG2C+ T cells. Among eight sequenced donors, seven carried HCMV seropositivity while one was seronegative.

Whole-study findings and limits: Topping the CD3+CD56-NKG2C+ fraction as well were these clonotypes, in a few donors.

5'RACE template switching built TCR beta cDNA with unique molecular identifiers. With the 5' RACE reads reprocessed, TCRdb shows one record per CDR3 protein and no DNA. The table lists 500,000 to 700,000 distinct CDR3 sequences. Sequenced: blood T cells: a sorted CD56 or NKG2C T cell subset, CD4+ or CD8+ T cells, or bulk PBMC T cells (not recorded which). This chain connects TRBV4-2 to TRBJ2-3; the D gene TCRdb calls, TRBD2, cannot be checked with no DNA. This sequence originates from a man between 18 and 29 years old in good health. CDR3 sequence: CASSPKTGDTDTQYF.